The T cell receptor beta chain described here comes from a study of T cells after yellow fever vaccination. Study-wide findings and caveats: One caveat is that FACS-sorted repertoires could contain abundant clonotypes contaminating from the bulk population. Post-booster repertoires again held most primary-vaccination clones (roughly 95% CD4, 80% to 90% CD8). The secondary response was weaker, and its peak arrived faster, on day 5 versus 15.

This clonotype was found a few times. Its antigen is unidentified. TCRdb re-derived calls from the 5' RACE reads in MiXCR, one entry per CDR3 protein. The sample has some 120,000 distinct CDR3 sequences, nearly 15% seen once; the top ten hold approximately 43%. The specimen was CD8+ T cells sorted from PBMCs, collected 5 days after the yellow fever booster vaccination. This sequence was found in a man aged 18 to 30 who received the YFV17D yellow fever vaccine.

The CDR3 nucleotides are TGTGCCAGCACCCGGGACGGTTACGAGCAGTACTTC. Translated: CASTRDGYEQYF. This rearrangement joins TRBV6-2 or TRBV6-3 to TRBJ2-7; D tentatively reads TRBD1 or TRBD2 (5 bases each). The germline V and J ends were trimmed by 7 bases and 4 bases, with 11 bases remaining between them. CDR1 MNHEY and CDR2 SVGEGT come from the germline V gene. The CDR3 covers 12 residues.